The present T cell receptor beta chain was sequenced within a study of regulatory and conventional T cells in RAG deficiency. The sorted conventional CD4+ T cells were CD25-low and CD127-high, with genomic DNA sequenced. Produced via immunoSEQ multiplex PCR; TCRdb's table is partial and in-frame only. In the table there are 20,000 to 25,000 clones, 95% to 97% of which are singletons. Points from the study as a whole: Omenn syndrome and CID/AS patients had roughly 92-fold fewer unique Treg TCR beta sequences, versus approximately 10-fold elsewhere.

Trimming cost V 5 bases and J 3 bases; bases outside gene matches: 7. Germline V gives CDR1 SGHTA, CDR2 FQGNSA. This CDR3 contains 15 residues. About this clone: What it recognizes is unknown.

This sample was shared with a second study, whose subject was regulatory T cells. In that study: The PCR used 52 TRBV and 13 TRBJ primers.

The chain links TRBV7-2 to TRBJ1-3; 7 bases map to TRBD1. Sequencing was performed on CD25- CD4+ T cells sorted from blood. The sequence was collected from a human donor in good health. The CDR3 reads CASSQATGHGNTIYF. The CDR3 DNA reads as TGTGCCAGCAGCCAGGCGACAGGGCATGGAAACACCATATATTTT.